The rows below give T cell receptor beta chains drawn from one sample of a study of CD8 T cells in ankylosing spondylitis. A single record per CDR3 protein comes from TCRdb applying MiXCR to the 5' RACE reads. The data show approximately 400,000 distinct CDR3 sequences, 15% to 20% seen once. The sample comprised blood, either unsorted or a sorted T cell fraction (not recorded which). The receptors here all came from a male donor with ankylosing spondylitis. The CDR3 runs from the conserved cysteine through the conserved F or W. Each record gives: clone size, J gene, V gene, CDR3 length, D gene, CDR3 DNA, CDR3 protein. The D gene is left open where the match is weak. Only part of the rows carry a size: once, few, many, or a class if the clone is expanded.

.	TRBJ1-2	TRBV4-1	15	TRBD1	TGCGCCAGCAGCACAACCAGGGGGAACAACTATGGCTACACCTTC	CASSTTRGNNYGYTF
many	TRBJ1-1	TRBV29-1	16	TRBD1	TGCAGCGTTGTGGACAGGGCCAACTCAATGAACACTGAAGCTTTCTTT	CSVVDRANSMNTEAFF
.	TRBJ2-1	TRBV3-1	14	.	TGTGCCAGCAGCCAAGAAGGCAGCCTCGGTGAGCAGTTCTTC	CASSQEGSLGEQFF
.	TRBJ2-1	TRBV12-3/TRBV12-4	15	.	TGTGCCAGCAGTTTTGGGGGACGCGCCTACAATGAGCAGTTCTTC	CASSFGGRAYNEQFF
.	TRBJ2-1	TRBV10-3	12	.	TGTGCCATCAGTGCGTTAGGACCTGAGCAGTTCTTC	CAISALGPEQFF
.	TRBJ1-2	TRBV6-1	15	.	TGTGCCAGCAGAACCGCGCAGGGGCCCCGGGATGGCTACACCTTC	CASRTAQGPRDGYTF
few	TRBJ2-7	TRBV20-1	15	TRBD2	TGCAGTGCTCCGAGGGGGGTCGCGGGAGGGTTGGAGCAGTACTTC	CSAPRGVAGGLEQYF
.	TRBJ2-7	TRBV12-3/TRBV12-4	13	.	TGTGCCAGCAGCCTGGCGACCCCATACGAGCAGTACTTC	CASSLATPYEQYF
few	TRBJ2-2	TRBV30	14	.	TGTGCCTGGAGTGTACTGGACAACACCGGGGAGCTGTTTTTT	CAWSVLDNTGELFF
.	TRBJ2-7	TRBV12-3/TRBV12-4	14	.	TGTGCCAGCACCCCCCGGGGTTTCTCCCACGAGCAGTACTTC	CASTPRGFSHEQYF
.	TRBJ1-6	TRBV2	14	TRBD1	TGTGCCAGCACCGGGACAGAGGGTGGTTCACCCCTCCACTTT	CASTGTEGGSPLHF
few	TRBJ2-2	TRBV29-1	16	TRBD2	TGCAGCTGTAGCGGGAGAGAAGGTTGGAACACCGGGGAGCTGTTTTTT	CSCSGREGWNTGELFF
.	TRBJ2-3	TRBV6-2/TRBV6-3	15	.	TGTGCCAGCAGCTGGTGGAGGGCCGGAACAGATACGCAGTATTTT	CASSWWRAGTDTQYF
few	TRBJ2-3	TRBV4-2	21	.	TGTGCCAGCAGCCGCCGCGGGGGAGGGGGCCTAGCGGAGTCGAGCACAGATACGCAGTATTTT	CASSRRGGGGLAESSTDTQYF
few	TRBJ2-3	TRBV12-3/TRBV12-4	17	.	TGTGCCAGCAGTTTAGTGGACCTCTATGGGAACACAGATACGCAGTATTTT	CASSLVDLYGNTDTQYF
few	TRBJ2-1	TRBV7-9	14	TRBD2	TGTGCCAGCAGCTATAGCGGGGGGAACAATGAGCAGTTCTTC	CASSYSGGNNEQFF
few	TRBJ2-1	TRBV6-1	15	TRBD2	TGTGCCAGCAGTGATAATAGCGGGGGGGCGAATGAGCAGTTCTTC	CASSDNSGGANEQFF
few	TRBJ2-3	TRBV7-9	17	TRBD2	TGTGCCAGCAGCATATCGCGGGGGGCCACCAGCACAGATACGCAGTATTTT	CASSISRGATSTDTQYF
few	TRBJ2-1	TRBV20-1	15	TRBD2	TGCAGTGCTAGGCCCCCGACTAGCGGGAACAGTGAGCAGTTCTTC	CSARPPTSGNSEQFF
few	TRBJ2-7	TRBV12-3/TRBV12-4	18	TRBD2	TGTGCCAGCAGTACCCGTAGGAGGGGAGGGGAGTTCTCCTACGAGCAGTACTTC	CASSTRRRGGEFSYEQYF
.	TRBJ1-1	TRBV7-3	14	.	TGTGCCAGCATGGCCCTAGCTGGGAGCACTGAAGCTTTCTTT	CASMALAGSTEAFF
.	TRBJ2-3	TRBV6-2/TRBV6-3	16	TRBD2	TGTGCCAGCAGACCTACTAGCGGGAGGAAAGGGGATACGCAGTATTTT	CASRPTSGRKGDTQYF
.	TRBJ1-6	TRBV27	16	TRBD1	TGTGCCAGCTCCGATGAGGGGGCCCGTAGGAATTCACCCCTCCACTTT	CASSDEGARRNSPLHF
many	TRBJ2-5	TRBV5-1	12	.	TGCGCCAGCAGTGGGGGCGGTGAGACCCAGTACTTC	CASSGGGETQYF
.	TRBJ2-3	TRBV7-9	13	.	TGTGCCAGCAGCAAATCGGGCGCAGATACGCAGTATTTT	CASSKSGADTQYF
few	TRBJ2-5	TRBV12-3/TRBV12-4	18	TRBD2	TGTGCCAGCAGTCGGCGGCCGGGACTAGGGGGAGGCCAAGAGACCCAGTACTTC	CASSRRPGLGGGQETQYF
few	TRBJ2-4	TRBV20-1	13	.	TGCACCGTCCCAGGGGCAACCAAAAACATTCAGTACTTC	CTVPGATKNIQYF
few	TRBJ2-5	TRBV20-1	16	TRBD1	TGCAGTGCTAGAGATTGGCAGGGGGCGAGACAAGAGACCCAGTACTTC	CSARDWQGARQETQYF
.	TRBJ1-2	TRBV7-9	14	TRBD1	TGTGCCAGCAGCAAACAGGGGGGACTCTATGGCTACACCTTC	CASSKQGGLYGYTF
.	TRBJ2-1	TRBV7-6	16	.	TGTGCCAGCAGCTCCCGCGTGGTAGCGATCTACAATGAGCAGTTCTTC	CASSSRVVAIYNEQFF
many	TRBJ2-1	TRBV20-1	17	.	TGCAGTGCTAGAGATGTGGTGGCGGGGCCCTCCTACAATGAGCAGTTCTTC	CSARDVVAGPSYNEQFF
.	TRBJ1-3	TRBV30	13	.	TGTGCCTGGACAGGGGACTTTGGAAACACCATATATTTT	CAWTGDFGNTIYF
.	TRBJ2-7	TRBV30	12	.	TGTGCCTGGAGGGGACATTTTGGCGAGCAGTACTTC	CAWRGHFGEQYF
.	TRBJ2-1	TRBV19	13	.	TGTGCCAGTAGTATTACCGGGTACAATGAGCAGTTCTTC	CASSITGYNEQFF
many	TRBJ2-1	TRBV24-1	14	.	TGTGCCACCAGTGATTTGGACGGAAACAATGAGCAGTTCTTC	CATSDLDGNNEQFF
many	TRBJ1-1	TRBV5-1	14	.	TGCGCCAGCAGTCCCGGGACAATGAACACTGAAGCTTTCTTT	CASSPGTMNTEAFF
few	TRBJ1-5	TRBV6-1	13	.	TGTGCCACCGCTCCCGGGAGCAATCAGCCCCAGCATTTT	CATAPGSNQPQHF
few	TRBJ1-1	TRBV28	14	.	TGTGCCAGCAGTGGTCAGGGGCAGCTCACTGAAGCTTTCTTT	CASSGQGQLTEAFF
.	TRBJ2-4	TRBV7-9	15	.	TGTGCCAGCAGCTTGAGTCAAGGCGCCAAAAACATTCAGTACTTC	CASSLSQGAKNIQYF
.	TRBJ1-1	TRBV5-6	13	TRBD1	TGTGCCAGCAGCTCTATACAGGGGACTGAAGCTTTCTTT	CASSSIQGTEAFF
.	TRBJ2-2	TRBV24-1	16	.	TGTGCCACCAGTGATCCAGGACGAGAGGGGACCGGGGAGCTGTTTTTT	CATSDPGREGTGELFF
.	TRBJ2-5	TRBV14	13	.	TGTGCCAGCAGCAGGGTCGCGCCGGAGACCCAGTACTTC	CASSRVAPETQYF
.	TRBJ2-2	TRBV11-1	15	TRBD2	TGTGCCAGCAGCTCCCAAGGCGGGGGGGCCGGGGAGCTGTTTTTT	CASSSQGGGAGELFF
few	TRBJ2-1	TRBV5-5	16	.	TGTGCCAGCAGCGAACGAGGAGAGAGCTCCTACAATGAGCAGTTCTTC	CASSERGESSYNEQFF